This TCR beta chain was observed in a study of STAT5B mutations in CD4+ large granular lymphocyte leukemia. Whole-study findings and limits: About 26% of private leukemic clonotypes occurred rarely in other patients' non-leukemic repertoires. Without putative leukemic clones, patient CD4-sorted repertoires remained more clonal than healthy CD4+ repertoires. Top patient clones used TRBV06 genes more often: 8/27 versus 2/35 in controls.

TCRdb's table, derived via immunoSEQ multiplex PCR, lists solely in-frame clones and lacks some. Here the sample spans 45,000 to 50,000 clones, roughly 80% being singletons. Notes on this clone: Its antigen remains unidentified.

This CDR3 spans 11 amino acids. V shed 4 bases and J shed 3 bases, with 6 bases lying between them. In germline, CDR1 is GTSNPN, CDR2 SVGIG (reference sequence). This chain uses TRBV30 with TRBJ2-5; D gene unclear. The sequencing sample was made of CD4+ T cells from blood buffy coats. The clonotype was recovered from a human donor in good health. Here the CDR3 reads CAWTTEETQYF. The CDR3 nucleotides are TGTGCCTGGACGACGGAAGAGACCCAGTACTTC.